This T cell receptor (beta chain) originates from a study of glioma-infiltrating T cells after dendritic cell vaccination (dated by TCRdb to 2015 to 2016). About the full investigation: The cohort comprised approximately 15 glioblastoma patients from Phase I and II dendritic cell vaccination trials, 9 newly diagnosed and 6 with recurrent disease. Deep sequencing of TCR beta CDR3 regions was used to quantify tumor-infiltrating lymphocyte content and compare tumor and blood repertoires in dendritic cell-vaccinated glioblastoma patients. Autologous tumor lysate-pulsed dendritic cell vaccination was administered to the patients between the early 2000s and the early 2010s. Survival after dendritic cell vaccination was correlated with TCR sequencing metrics, including TIL content and tumor-blood repertoire overlap. To make the vaccine, monocyte-derived dendritic cells were cultured for 7 to 8 days with IL-4 and GM-CSF and then pulsed overnight with autologous tumor lysate. Each patient got three intradermal injections of the dendritic cell vaccine, spaced at biweekly intervals, in the arm below the axilla. Beyond this particular receptor, the publication reports: TCR clonality showed no direct relationship with survival, which suggests that a diverse polyclonal response may be important. The three-group TCR overlap response model was described as speculative and requiring prospective validation. The cohort was small and heterogeneous, few patients had complete blood and tumor sets, and even fewer had initial-recurrent tumor pairs. Higher estimated pretreatment TIL content predicted longer time to progression and overall survival after dendritic cell vaccination.

Selection of patients required sufficient residual fresh-frozen tumor tissue and over two years of available survival data. None of the glioblastoma patients carried an isocitrate dehydrogenase mutation, although molecular status otherwise varied. PBMC were collected before vaccination, two weeks after the third vaccination, and at tumor progression if progression occurred. Genomic DNA was extracted with the Qiagen DNeasy Blood extraction Kit. TCRB CDR3 regions were amplified from roughly 1.8 ug genomic DNA, or all available DNA if less, using the immunoSEQ assay. Multiplex PCR used 60 forward primers for TCR V beta segments and 13 reverse primers for J beta segments. Synthetic control templates were spiked into each sample at limiting dilution to estimate reads per starting template. Reads of 87 bp were generated by sequencing on the Illumina HiSeq System. The original methods were these. To remove PCR and sequencing errors, closely related sequences were merged with a nearest neighbor algorithm. TCR overlap was measured as the percentage of unique tumor TCR beta sequences that were also present in the peripheral blood of the same patient. TCRdb re-hosts the immuneACCESS table, in-frame sequences only. Its copies lack some clones; in the studies checked, an unresolved V gene accounts for under half of them, and the cause for the rest is not known. V, J and clone size are taken as reported in that table, and D and trimming were inferred from the DNA itself. Present in this sample are approximately 84,000 clones, 86% of which were seen just once. Around 14% of the sample rests with the top ten.

A word on this clone: No antigen is known for it. Qualities for individual bases were not recorded, and no much larger clone is one base off.

From the cysteine through the phenylalanine, the CDR3 covers 14 amino acids. The retained sequence is limited to the CDR3, 42 bases, with the frame set at the first base. V loses 9 bases at its end and J loses 2 bases; junction bases beyond the gene matches: 10. CDR1 and CDR2 are read off the germline V gene as MNHNS and SASEGT. The chain joins TRBV6-1 to TRBJ2-7; 7 central nucleotides agree with TRBD1. The sequencing here drew on blood, taken before dendritic cell vaccination. The sequence was collected from a human donor with glioblastoma. The DNA is TGTGCCAGTACAACTCCTCAGGGGGCCTACGAGCAGTACTTC. This codes for CASTTPQGAYEQYF.